The TCR beta chain described here comes from a study of Ad26.COV2.S vaccination and SARS-CoV-2 variants. Study results and caveats: Spike-specific TCR breadth was greater in vaccine than placebo recipients. Breadth of non-spike TCRs did not differ between vaccinees and placebo recipients. The authors reported substantial breadth in spike-specific CD8+ and CD4+ T cell responses after vaccination.

Described treatment: roughly 20 received Ad26.COV2.S at low or high dose, single or two shots; a few received placebo; per-sample allocation not given. Sampling was performed 63 days after the first vaccine or placebo injection. Clones were read by immunoSEQ multiplex PCR, and TCRdb kept only the in-frame ones, dropping some. The sample lists approximately 460,000 clones; about 88% were seen once. With respect to this clone: Its antigen is undetermined.

The sequence derives from a person between 18 and 59 years old who received the Ad26.COV2.S COVID-19 vaccine or a placebo. Sequences were derived from peripheral blood, sampled in a trial of Ad26.COV2.S vaccine versus placebo.

CDR3: CASSHGTDNQPQHF. The CDR3 DNA reads as TGCGCCAGCAGCCACGGCACAGACAATCAGCCCCAGCATTTT. V and J are TRBV4-1 and TRBJ1-5; no reliable D call. V was clipped by 3 bases and J by 3 bases, with 9 bases between them. The germline CDR1 and CDR2 sequences are MGHRA and YSYEKL. The length of the CDR3 is 14 residues.